A single sample is the source of the 18 T cell receptor beta chains below, sequenced in a study of cytomegalovirus exposure and HLA in healthy donors. Sequenced by immunoSEQ multiplex PCR; TCRdb stores in-frame clones only, minus some. The sample holds almost 200,000 clones; around 80% are singletons and the top ten take 0.95% to 1.5%. The sequenced sample was PBMCs. Receptor source: a young woman in good health and CMV-seronegative.

This clone was seen only once. The chain carries TRBV11-1 and TRBJ2-2, with TRBD2 identical over 9 bases. Trimming cost V 5 bases and J 3 bases; bases outside gene matches: 7. Germline V gene data show CDR1 as SGHAT and CDR2 as FQDESV (reference sequence). CDR3 size: 16 residues. CDR3 region: CASSSSGGRHTGELFF. The CDR3 nucleotides are TGTGCCAGCAGCAGTAGCGGGGGCCGTCACACCGGGGAGCTGTTTTTT.

The chain recombines TRBV19 with TRBJ2-2; 8 bases match TRBD2. The CDR3 extends over 14 amino acids. Germline-derived CDR1 and CDR2 are LNHDA and SQIVND (reference sequence). After removal of 8 bases from V and 5 bases from J, the junction contained 7 bases not matched to a gene. The CDR3 DNA is TGTGCCAGTCGGGGGGGGGCGCAGACCGGGGAGCTGTTTTTT. As protein: CASRGGAQTGELFF.

The CDR3 nucleotides read TGTGCCAGCAGCTTGGCCGGCGGGAGTGGGGTTTACGAGCAGTACTTC. Translation: CASSLAGGSGVYEQYF. The chain is built from TRBV5-4 and TRBJ2-7; 7 bases are a match to TRBD2. The ends lost 0 bases at V and 4 bases at J; junction bases unmatched: 10. This CDR3 is 16 amino acids long. The germline V gene has CDR1 SGHNT and CDR2 YYREEE (reference sequence). The entire variable domain, with the rest obtained from reference TRBV5-4 and TRBJ2-7, is as follows: ETGVTQSPTHLIKTRGQQVTLRCSSQSGHNTVSWYQQALGQGPQFIFQYYREEENGRGNFPPRFSGLQFPNYSSELNVNALELDDSALYLCASSLAGGSGVYEQYFGPGTRLTVT.

The chain couples TRBV11-2 to TRBJ2-7; 9 nucleotides align to TRBD2. The CDR3 is 16 residues long. Germline assignment: CDR1 SGHAT and CDR2 FQNNGV. Trimming took 3 bases from V and 1 from J; bases not matched to a gene: 7. CDR3 loop: CASSLFATSGSYEQYF. For the CDR3, the DNA is TGTGCCAGCAGCTTGTTTGCGACTAGCGGATCCTACGAGCAGTACTTC.

The rearrangement joins TRBV5-1 to TRBJ1-4; D gene uncertain. V gave up 2 bases and J gave up 5 bases, with 10 bases separating them. CDR3 length: 14 residues. Germline CDR1 SGHRS, CDR2 YFSETQ. CDR3 sequence: CASSFDGTNEKLFF. CDR3 DNA sequence: TGCGCCAGCAGCTTCGATGGCACGAATGAAAAACTGTTTTTT.

The rearrangement links TRBV27 to TRBJ2-1; 9 bases match TRBD2. The CDR3 consists of 14 residues. Germline CDR1 and CDR2: MNHEY and SMNVEV (reference sequence). Losses at the gene ends were 2 bases for V and 7 bases for J; bases not matched to a gene: 3. CDR3 loop: CASSLGLAGNEQFF. CDR3 nucleotides: TGTGCCAGCAGTTTAGGGCTAGCGGGGAATGAGCAGTTCTTC.

This chain links TRBV27 with TRBJ2-5, with D hard to call. The V gene's germline CDR1 is MNHEY and CDR2 SMNVEV (reference sequence). Trimming shortened V by 6 bases and J by 4 bases, and 9 bases separated the two germline ends. This CDR3 comprises 12 residues. The CDR3 DNA is TGTGCCAGCAGCACCCCGGGAGAGACCCAGTACTTC. As protein: CASSTPGETQYF.

Relative to its sample, this clone is medium-sized. V usage is TRBV6-5 and J usage is TRBJ1-6; D is unresolved. The CDR3 consists of 15 residues. The germline CDR1 and CDR2 sequences are MNHEY and SVGAGI. Trimming shortened V by 0 bases and J by 9 bases, and 12 bases separated the two germline ends. The CDR3 is CASSYSDSKGSPLHF. In DNA, the CDR3 is TGTGCCAGCAGTTACTCGGACTCCAAAGGTTCACCCCTCCACTTT.

The chain links TRBV6-1 to TRBJ2-7; 13 bases agree with TRBD2. The CDR3 sequence is 15 residues long. Germline-derived CDR1 and CDR2 are MNHNS and SASEGT. With V trimmed by 5 bases and J by 6 bases, 7 bases remained unmatched. The CDR3 DNA is TGTGCCAGCAGTCCCGGACTAGCGGGAGCCGCCGAGCAGTACTTC. Translating it yields CASSPGLAGAAEQYF.

This chain joins TRBV19 and TRBJ2-1, with 9 nucleotides matching TRBD1. CDR3 length equals 14 residues. From germline, CDR1 is LNHDA and CDR2 SQIVND (reference sequence). V shed 5 bases and J 7 bases; nucleotides not matched to a gene: 6. The CDR3 sequence: CASSGPGTGNEQFF. DNA for the CDR3: TGTGCCAGTAGTGGACCCGGGACAGGGAATGAGCAGTTCTTC.

The chain joins TRBV5-1 to TRBJ2-5, with a possible D match to TRBD2 (6 bases). V lost 3 bases and J lost 5, with 11 bases in between. Looked up from germline, CDR1 is SGHRS and CDR2 is YFSETQ. The CDR3 contains 13 residues. CDR3 residues: CASSYSGVETQYF. The CDR3 coding sequence is TGCGCCAGCAGCTATAGCGGCGTGGAGACCCAGTACTTC.

This chain links TRBV27 with TRBJ1-2, with 8 nucleotides matching TRBD1. Germline trimming cut 8 bases from V and 4 bases from J; bases unmatched to any gene: 12. Germline V gene data show CDR1 as MNHEY and CDR2 as SMNVEV (reference sequence). This CDR3 comprises 15 residues. The CDR3 DNA follows: TGTGCCAGCGGACTACAGGGGGGTGGGTCCTATGGCTACACCTTC. Amino acids: CASGLQGGGSYGYTF.

The chain carries TRBV28 and TRBJ1-2; TRBD1 matches 7 bases. The CDR3 totals 16 residues. The V and J ends lost 3 bases and 5 bases, in that order; junction bases with no gene match: 12. CDR1 and CDR2 (germline): MDHEN, SYDVKM. The CDR3 DNA follows: TGTGCCAGCAGTTTCCCAGTAAGACAGGGAAGGTATGGCTACACCTTC. Protein: CASSFPVRQGRYGYTF.

The J gene is TRBJ1-1, the V gene TRBV6-5, with 7 bases lining up with TRBD1. The CDR3 sequence is 16 residues long. The V segment lost 2 bases and the J segment 0 bases; nucleotides outside the gene matches: 6. Per germline, CDR1 MNHEY and CDR2 SVGAGI. The DNA of the CDR3 is TGTGCCAGCAGTTACCGAACAGGGGTCTTGAACACTGAAGCTTTCTTT. Protein product: CASSYRTGVLNTEAFF.

At least ten counts were recorded for this clone. The chain is built from TRBV7-2 and TRBJ1-6; D uncertain. Germline loops: CDR1 SGHTA, CDR2 FQGNSA. The V gene lost 0 bases and the J gene lost 7 bases, with 7 bases spanning the gap. The CDR3 runs to 14 residues. The CDR3 nucleotides read TGTGCCAGCAGCTTAGCCGGTTTAAATTCACCCCTCCACTTT. Amino acid sequence: CASSLAGLNSPLHF.

The chain employs TRBV9 and TRBJ2-7; 7 bases agree with TRBD2. Germline CDR1 reads SGDLS; CDR2 reads YYNGEE. After removal of 0 bases from V and 7 bases from J, the junction contained 10 bases not matched to a gene. CDR3 size: 15 residues. The CDR3 spells CASSVGGGTTGEQYF. As DNA, the CDR3 is TGTGCCAGCAGCGTAGGAGGAGGGACTACGGGAGAGCAGTACTTC.

The rearrangement uses TRBV5-1 and TRBJ2-7, with 14 bases lining up with TRBD2. The CDR3 is 13 residues long. The V gene's germline CDR1 is SGHRS and CDR2 YFSETQ. The J segment lost 6 bases and the V segment lost 9 bases, leaving 5 bases of the junction unmatched. This chain's CDR3 is CATGLAGGTEQYF. The CDR3 nucleotides read TGCGCCACCGGACTAGCGGGAGGAACCGAGCAGTACTTC. The whole variable domain, filled in from reference TRBV5-1 and TRBJ2-7, reads KAGVTQTPRYLIKTRGQQVTLSCSPISGHRSVSWYQQTPGQGLQFLFEYFSETQRNKGNFPGRFSGRQFSNSRSEMNVSTLELGDSALYLCATGLAGGTEQYFGPGTRLTVT.

The rearrangement links TRBV27 to TRBJ2-7; D perhaps matches TRBD2 (7 bases). The V end lost 4 bases, the J end lost 0 bases, and 13 bases lay between the germline ends. Germline values: CDR1 MNHEY, CDR2 SMNVEV (reference sequence). The CDR3 is 15 residues long. The DNA for the CDR3 is TGTGCCAGCAGTTGGGGAGGGGGGAGCTCCTACGAGCAGTACTTC. Protein sequence: CASSWGGGSSYEQYF.